The clone carrying this T cell receptor (beta chain) was detected a few times. What it binds is unknown. The data are from a study of human T cells and chemical hapten exposure. Notes on the study in general: No change in TCRs above 1 in 1000 frequency was produced by DPC sensitization.

CDR3 length: 17 residues. Germline loops: CDR1 MDHEN, CDR2 SYDVKM. V shed 2 bases and J shed 0 bases, with 13 bases lying between them. TCRdb re-derived calls from the RACE reads in MiXCR, one entry per CDR3 protein. The data contain roughly 74,000 distinct CDR3 sequences, approximately 35% of them singletons. As for time point: patch test 1, 2 weeks after DPC sensitization. Treatment denoted: therapeutic diphenylcyclopropenone sensitization with weekly scalp DPC. Whole blood, unfractionated, served as the material for total RNA extraction. The sequence was obtained from a man between 40 and 49 years old with alopecia areata. Some clones in this sample may be carry-over from other donors' samples. Sequencing used whole blood, obtained in connection with sensitization to the hapten diphenylcyclopropenone (DPC). The chain uses TRBV28 and TRBJ1-4; D gene uncertain. CDR3 nucleotides: TGTGCCAGCAGTTTAGGAGGTTACCCTGCAACTAATGAAAAACTGTTTTTT. Its protein product is CASSLGGYPATNEKLFF.